The rows below give T cell receptor beta chains drawn from one sample of a study of blood T cell repertoires in COVID-19. The repertoire was sequenced with immunoSEQ multiplex PCR; TCRdb's copy has only in-frame clones and lacks some. The sample contains 260,000 or so clones, about 83% of which appear only once. Sequenced input: PBMCs or T cells enriched from blood (not recorded which). These receptors all stem from a woman in her thirties or forties who had been exposed to COVID-19. Both conserved end residues are trimmed from each CDR3. The D gene is left open where the match is weak.

TRBD2 TRBV7-9 ASSQSGGAGYNEQF
NA TRBV12-3/TRBV12-4 ASSLTLNTEAF
NA TRBV5-1 ASREGQQETQY
TRBD1 TRBV6-5 ASKNIGTGIYEQY
NA TRBV9 ASSGIGRSRRETQY
NA TRBV2 ASRPWEGGDGYT
TRBD1 TRBV13 ASSPRGQEKGYT
NA TRBV13 ASSLSGNTEAF
NA TRBV7-2 ASSYKTGQPQH
NA TRBV7-3 ASSLLGGLENEQF
NA TRBV19 ASSIEKGAYTEAF
TRBD1 TRBV7-8 ASSRGTGSLPGELF
TRBD2 TRBV28 ASSLFGRGGRYSEQF
NA TRBV6-2/TRBV6-3 ASSSRGTIY
NA TRBV5-1 ASSLDISGNTIY
TRBD2 TRBV19 ASSIGGLAGNEQF
NA TRBV5-1 ASSQGGAPETQY
NA TRBV4-2 ASSPMLTWASRELF
NA TRBV10-3 AITEDGGRNTEAF
TRBD1 TRBV27 ATAQGQGAPLH
NA TRBV30 ACNAAIADSPLH
TRBD2 TRBV3-1/TRBV3-2 ASSRAGLAGGRDEQF
TRBD1 TRBV5-1 ASSLGGQRELF
NA TRBV9 ASSVGGANTEAF